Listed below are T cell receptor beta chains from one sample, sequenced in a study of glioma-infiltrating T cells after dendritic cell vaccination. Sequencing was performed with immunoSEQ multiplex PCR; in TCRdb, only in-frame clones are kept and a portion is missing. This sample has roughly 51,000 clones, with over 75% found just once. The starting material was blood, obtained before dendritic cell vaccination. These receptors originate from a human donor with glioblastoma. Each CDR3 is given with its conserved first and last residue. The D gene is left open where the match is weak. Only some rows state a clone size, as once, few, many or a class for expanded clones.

DNA: TGTGCCAGCAGTGCCCCGTGGGCCGAGCAGTACTTC
CDR3: CASSAPWAEQYF
D: .
J: TRBJ2-7
V: TRBV25-1
size: .

DNA: TGTGCCAGCAGTCCAGCACAGGGAATTGGGAATGAAAAACTGTTTTTT
CDR3: CASSPAQGIGNEKLFF
D: .
J: TRBJ1-4
V: TRBV27
size: .

DNA: TGTGCCAGCAGCGTAGCCTTTGGAGGCACTGAAGCTTTCTTT
CDR3: CASSVAFGGTEAFF
D: .
J: TRBJ1-1
V: TRBV9
size: .

DNA: TGTGCCAGCAGTGAAGAGATGGGGGGGCTTGGAACTGAAGCTTTCTTT
CDR3: CASSEEMGGLGTEAFF
D: .
J: TRBJ1-1
V: TRBV6-1
size: .

DNA: TGTGCCAGCAGCCCCCAGGGGCTCCTTCCTAGGTCCATGGGCACTGAAGCTTTCTTT
CDR3: CASSPQGLLPRSMGTEAFF
D: .
J: TRBJ1-1
V: TRBV13
size: .

DNA: TGTGCCAGCAGTCAGGGGGCCGCGAAGAGCAATCAGCCCCAGCATTTT
CDR3: CASSQGAAKSNQPQHF
D: TRBD1
J: TRBJ1-5
V: TRBV6-6
size: .

DNA: TGTGCCAGCAGCTTAGAGCGAGGCCAGGAGCAGTTCTTC
CDR3: CASSLERGQEQFF
D: .
J: TRBJ2-1
V: TRBV11-2
size: .

DNA: TGCGCCAGCAGTGGACAGATTTACAATGAGCAGTTCTTC
CDR3: CASSGQIYNEQFF
D: .
J: TRBJ2-1
V: TRBV10-2
size: few

DNA: TGTGCCAGCAGTCCCCTCATACAGAGCTCTGGAAACACCATATATTTT
CDR3: CASSPLIQSSGNTIYF
D: .
J: TRBJ1-3
V: TRBV27
size: .

DNA: TGTGCCTGGTCCTGGTTACAGGGGTCGGGTGCAGATACGCAGTATTTT
CDR3: CAWSWLQGSGADTQYF
D: TRBD1
J: TRBJ2-3
V: TRBV30
size: .

DNA: TGTGCCAGCAGCTCACAGGGGAATTCTGGAAACACCATATATTTT
CDR3: CASSSQGNSGNTIYF
D: TRBD1
J: TRBJ1-3
V: TRBV9
size: .

DNA: TGTGCCAGCACGGGGGCGGGGGTCACTGGGGCCAACGTCCTGACTTTC
CDR3: CASTGAGVTGANVLTF
D: .
J: TRBJ2-6
V: TRBV27
size: few

DNA: TGCAGCGCGCGTCGTAGTCTGGATCAGCCCCAGCATTTT
CDR3: CSARRSLDQPQHF
D: .
J: TRBJ1-5
V: TRBV29-1
size: .

DNA: TGTGCCGCCGACCCCGGCGGGCAGAACAATGAGCAGTTCTTC
CDR3: CAADPGGQNNEQFF
D: .
J: TRBJ2-1
V: TRBV19
size: .

DNA: TGTGCCAGCAGCTTGCGCACCGGGACTGAGCCCTACAATGAGCAGTTCTTC
CDR3: CASSLRTGTEPYNEQFF
D: .
J: TRBJ2-1
V: TRBV7-6
size: .

DNA: TGTGCCAGCAGCACTAGCACAGATACGCAGTATTTT
CDR3: CASSTSTDTQYF
D: .
J: TRBJ2-3
V: TRBV11-1
size: .

DNA: TGTGCCAGCAGCCCTGGACAGGGGGCCTCGTACGAGCAGTACTTC
CDR3: CASSPGQGASYEQYF
D: TRBD1
J: TRBJ2-7
V: TRBV7-6
size: .

DNA: TGTGCCAGCAGCCCCCTCAACTCCGGTAACGGTTCACCCCTCCACTTT
CDR3: CASSPLNSGNGSPLHF
D: .
J: TRBJ1-6
V: TRBV7-8
size: .

DNA: TGCGCCAGCAGGGCGGGGGAGGCGGCTGAAGCTTTCTTT
CDR3: CASRAGEAAEAFF
D: .
J: TRBJ1-1
V: TRBV10-1
size: .

DNA: TGTGCCAGCAGTTCCCCAACGACTAGCCCCTATGGCTACACCTTC
CDR3: CASSSPTTSPYGYTF
D: .
J: TRBJ1-2
V: TRBV28
size: .

DNA: TGTGCCACCAGCACGACTCAGGGTCTGGGTGGCTACACCTTC
CDR3: CATSTTQGLGGYTF
D: .
J: TRBJ1-2
V: TRBV15
size: few

DNA: TGTGCCAGCAGCCCTAGCGGGGCGAGCTCCTACGAGCAGTACTTC
CDR3: CASSPSGASSYEQYF
D: TRBD2
J: TRBJ2-7
V: TRBV7-2
size: few

DNA: TGTGCTAGTGGTTTGGATCAGGGGGTAGGAGAGACCCAGTACTTC
CDR3: CASGLDQGVGETQYF
D: TRBD1
J: TRBJ2-5
V: TRBV12-5
size: once

DNA: TGCGCCAGCAGCCCAGACCCGGGACAGGGGGCAAGAGGCTACACCTTC
CDR3: CASSPDPGQGARGYTF
D: TRBD1
J: TRBJ1-2
V: TRBV4-1
size: .

DNA: TGTGCCAGCAGCGTAGCTAGGGGTAGGAATGGCTACACCTTC
CDR3: CASSVARGRNGYTF
D: .
J: TRBJ1-2
V: TRBV9
size: .

DNA: TGTGCCAGCAGCTTGGAGTACAGGGGGTTACCTGGCTACACCTTC
CDR3: CASSLEYRGLPGYTF
D: TRBD1
J: TRBJ1-2
V: TRBV5-4
size: .

DNA: TGTGCCAGCAGTTACTCGGGAGCGGGGGGATCATATGGCTACACCTTC
CDR3: CASSYSGAGGSYGYTF
D: .
J: TRBJ1-2
V: TRBV6-5
size: .

DNA: TGTGCCTGGATTCCTCTAGCCCAGAAACCATATGGCTACACCTTC
CDR3: CAWIPLAQKPYGYTF
D: .
J: TRBJ1-2
V: TRBV30
size: .

DNA: TGTGCCAGCATGAGGGAAGTCGGGTATAATTCACCCCTCCACTTT
CDR3: CASMREVGYNSPLHF
D: .
J: TRBJ1-6
V: TRBV6-1
size: few